Listed here is a single T cell receptor (beta chain). Its target is unknown. The sample belongs to a study of T cells after yellow fever vaccination. Study outcomes and limitations: Clonotype sharing between CD4 and CD8 compartments was small. Subsequent to the booster, the majority of primary-vaccination clones reappeared (around 96% CD4, about 90% CD8).

TCRdb reprocessed the 5' RACE reads with MiXCR, giving one entry per CDR3 protein. The data hold roughly 300,000 distinct CDR3 sequences, with 6.5% to 8.5% observed a single time. The source material was PBMCs, sampled about 41 days after the first yellow fever vaccination. The sequence was collected from a man in his late teens or twenties who received the YFV17D yellow fever vaccine.

The chain's CDR3 is CASSSSPAGNPYEQYF. The CDR3, as DNA: TGTGCCAGCAGCTCCTCCCCTGCCGGGAACCCCTACGAGCAGTACTTC. This sequence joins TRBV7-6 and TRBJ2-7; perhaps TRBD2 as D (5 bases). Trimming left V 4 bases short and J 2 bases short, with 18 bases between. The CDR3 totals 16 residues. The germline gives CDR1 SGHVS, CDR2 FNYEAQ.